Shown below are 27 T cell receptor beta chains from a single sample sequenced in a study of regulatory T cells in long-lasting Graves disease. As for time point: newly diagnosed GD, antithyroid drugs for less than 3 months. With RNA extracted from PBMCs as input, the TCR library was made. The authors built TCR beta libraries using iRepertoire HTBI primers and Arm-PCR of CDR3 regions. From the multiplex PCR reads, TCRdb called clonotypes with MiXCR, one entry per CDR3 protein. Of 400,000 to 500,000 distinct CDR3 sequences listed, about 15% were seen once; the top ten hold roughly 15%. The sample also formed part of further work on T cells in Graves' hyperthyroidism and ophthalmopathy.

The sequences come from peripheral blood mononuclear cells (PBMCs), collected at new diagnosis, from a patient treated with antithyroid drugs. The receptors were sampled from a woman aged 45 to 65 with Graves disease.

The chain links TRBV4-2 to TRBJ1-1, with no clear D. CDR1 and CDR2 from the germline V gene are LGHNA and YNFKEQ. The CDR3 length is 13 residues. The V gene lost 3 bases and the J gene lost 6 bases, with 11 bases spanning the gap. In DNA, the CDR3 is TGTGCCAGCAGCCACCCGCAGCTCGCTGAAGCTTTCTTT. Its protein is CASSHPQLAEAFF.

On this clonotype: Relative to the germline gene, one junction end is altered; a read error may explain this. The chain is built from TRBV28 and TRBJ1-2; perhaps TRBD1 as D (6 bases). This CDR3 is 13 amino acids long. Germline V lookup: CDR1 MDHEN, CDR2 SYDVKM. CDR3 sequence reads: CTSSITGLGGYTF. CDR3 sequence (DNA): TGTACCAGCAGTATTACAGGGCTTGGAGGCTACACCTTC.

This clonotype has at least ten counts. The genes are TRBV5-1 and TRBJ2-1, with 9 bases matching TRBD2. Germline V lookup: CDR1 SGHRS, CDR2 YFSETQ. Germline trimming cut 2 bases from V and 5 bases from J; bases unmatched to any gene: 5. CDR3 length equals 15 residues. CDR3 DNA sequence: TGCGCCAGCAGCTTCCCGACTAGCGGTAACAATGAGCAGTTCTTC. It yields the protein CASSFPTSGNNEQFF. The variable domain in full, with the rest retrieved from reference TRBV5-1 and TRBJ2-1, is KAGVTQTPRYLIKTRGQQVTLSCSPISGHRSVSWYQQTPGQGLQFLFEYFSETQRNKGNFPGRFSGRQFSNSRSEMNVSTLELGDSALYLCASSFPTSGNNEQFFGPGTRLTVL.

This clonotype showed up many times. The chain's CDR3 is CASSIGQGSETQYF. Here the CDR3 DNA reads TGTGCCAGCAGTATCGGACAGGGTTCGGAGACCCAGTACTTC. This sequence joins TRBV12-3 or TRBV12-4 and TRBJ2-5; 8 nucleotides agree with TRBD1. V shed 5 bases and J 5 bases; nucleotides not matched to a gene: 7. This CDR3 is 14 amino acids long.

For this clonotype: Relative to the germline gene, one junction end is altered; a read error may explain this. The rearrangement uses TRBV3-1 and TRBJ2-1; D is uncertain. CDR3 size: 11 residues. The germline V gene encodes CDR1 LGHDT and CDR2 YNNKEL (reference sequence). The CDR3 here is CASSRLNAQFF. The DNA for the CDR3 is TGTGCCAGCAGCCGTTTAAATGCGCAGTTCTTC.

This clonotype occurred many times. The V call is TRBV28, the J call TRBJ2-3; D perhaps matches TRBD2 (5 bases). Germline V lookup: CDR1 MDHEN, CDR2 SYDVKM. The V end was cut by 2 bases, the J end by 3 bases, with 15 bases between. The CDR3 covers 16 residues. CDR3 loop: CASSLRPDGGTDTQYF. DNA of the CDR3: TGTGCCAGCAGTTTACGCCCCGATGGAGGTACAGATACGCAGTATTTT.

This chain links TRBV5-1 with TRBJ2-7, with a possible D match to TRBD1 (5 bases). Germline CDR1 SGHRS, CDR2 YFSETQ. V shed 2 bases and J shed 2 bases, with 8 bases lying between them. The CDR3 consists of 13 residues. The CDR3 reads CASSFDSAYEQYF. CDR3 nucleotides: TGCGCCAGCAGCTTTGACAGCGCCTACGAGCAGTACTTC. Full variable domain (remainder filled in from reference TRBV5-1 and TRBJ2-7): KAGVTQTPRYLIKTRGQQVTLSCSPISGHRSVSWYQQTPGQGLQFLFEYFSETQRNKGNFPGRFSGRQFSNSRSEMNVSTLELGDSALYLCASSFDSAYEQYFGPGTRLTVT.

In regard to this clonotype: The junction departs from germline at one end; a sequencing error may be responsible. The chain carries TRBV10-3 and TRBJ1-1; D remains unclear. The CDR3 spans 13 residues. CDR1 is ENHRY, CDR2 SYGVKD, per germline. CDR3 sequence reads: CASSYKPNTEAFF. The CDR3 nucleotides read TGTGCCAGCAGTTACAAGCCGAACACTGAAGCTTTCTTT.

This clonotype has at least ten counts. The rearrangement joins TRBV27 to TRBJ1-5, with D unclear. Trimming left V 5 bases short and J 3 bases short, with 8 bases between. CDR3 size: 13 residues. The V gene's germline CDR1 is MNHEY and CDR2 SMNVEV (reference sequence). The chain's CDR3 is CASSRQDNQPQHF. CDR3 DNA: TGTGCCAGCAGTAGGCAGGACAATCAGCCCCAGCATTTT.

This chain links TRBV29-1 with TRBJ1-2; TRBD1 matches 10 bases. V lost 4 bases to trimming and J lost 6 bases; unmatched junction nucleotides: 5. The CDR3 is 13 amino acids. Germline V gives CDR1 SQVTM, CDR2 ANQGSEA. Here the CDR3 reads CSVGRDRGDGYTF. CDR3 nucleotide sequence: TGCAGCGTTGGGAGGGACAGGGGCGATGGCTACACCTTC.

This clonotype occurred many times. This chain joins TRBV11-2 and TRBJ2-1; 8 bases are a match to TRBD2. The junction had 6 bases not matched to a gene; V was cut back by 3 bases and J by 2 bases. The CDR3 runs to 16 residues. Germline CDR1 is SGHAT and CDR2 is FQNNGV. The CDR3 region has the DNA TGTGCCAGCAGCTTCCGACTAGCGCCCACCTACAATGAGCAGTTCTTC. Residues: CASSFRLAPTYNEQFF.

In this sample, this clonotype turned up a few times. The V call is TRBV9, the J call TRBJ2-7, with 7 bases lining up with TRBD2. After removal of 2 bases from V and 5 bases from J, the junction contained 7 bases not matched to a gene. Germline values: CDR1 SGDLS, CDR2 YYNGEE. This CDR3 is 14 amino acids long. The CDR3: CASSVQSGMDEQYF. CDR3 nucleotides: TGTGCCAGCAGCGTCCAGAGCGGGATGGACGAGCAGTACTTC.

This clonotype was counted a few times. V and J are TRBV7-9 and TRBJ1-2; D is unclear. The germline V gene encodes CDR1 SEHNR and CDR2 FQNEAQ (reference sequence). V was cut by 2 bases and J by 6 bases, with 10 bases left in between. CDR3 length: 13 amino acids. The CDR3 loop reads CASSLRWQDGYTF. DNA for the CDR3: TGTGCCAGCAGCTTACGGTGGCAGGATGGCTACACCTTC.

This clonotype was counted at least ten times. This chain connects TRBV28 to TRBJ2-7; either TRBD1 or TRBD2 may supply D (5 bases each). The V and J ends lost 6 bases and 5 bases respectively, with 17 bases between them. Germline V CDR1 and CDR2: MDHEN, SYDVKM. The CDR3 contains 14 residues. CDR3 amino acids: CASSPPGTGHEQYF. As DNA, the CDR3 is TGTGCCAGCAGCCCCCCCGGGACGGGACACGAGCAGTACTTC. Full variable domain (rest looked up from reference TRBV28 and TRBJ2-7): DVKVTQSSRYLVKRTGEKVFLECVQDMDHENMFWYRQDPGLGLRLIYFSYDVKMKEKGDIPEGYSVSREKKERFSLILESASTNQTSMYLCASSPPGTGHEQYFGPGTRLTVT.

Regarding this clonotype: One base separates it from a far larger clone, so it is likely a read error. The chain couples TRBV30 to TRBJ2-1; 9 nucleotides match TRBD1. Germline-derived CDR1 and CDR2 are GTSNPN and SVGIG (reference sequence). With 0 bases clipped from V and 10 bases from J, the junction kept 4 bases outside the gene matches. The CDR3 length is 13 residues. CDR3 residues: CAWSVGTGTEQFF. DNA of the CDR3: TGTGCCTGGAGTGTAGGGACAGGGACCGAGCAGTTCTTC.

Ten or more counts support this clonotype. The chain uses TRBV28 and TRBJ1-4; 9 nucleotides line up with TRBD1. The CDR3 runs 17 residues. Germline CDR1 reads MDHEN; CDR2 reads SYDVKM. Unmatched junction bases numbered 8, after V lost 2 bases and J lost 4 bases. The CDR3 region is CASSLIGGTGRNEKLFF. CDR3 bases: TGTGCCAGCAGTTTAATAGGGGGGACAGGGCGTAATGAAAAACTGTTTTTT.

This clonotype occurred a few times. This chain links TRBV9 with TRBJ2-2; D not resolved. CDR3 length: 15 amino acids. In germline, CDR1 is SGDLS, CDR2 YYNGEE. V was shortened by 0 bases and J by 4 bases, with 10 bases between the two germline ends. The DNA for the CDR3 is TGTGCCAGCAGCGTAGAGGGTGGCGGCACCGGGGAGCTGTTTTTT. Translated, it gives CASSVEGGGTGELFF.

Here the CDR3 DNA reads TGTGCCAGCACTTACAGGGCGCCTCAGCCCCAGCATTTT. Encoded protein: CASTYRAPQPQHF. The chain combines TRBV28 with TRBJ1-5, with D possibly TRBD1 on 6 matching bases. From germline, CDR1 is MDHEN and CDR2 SYDVKM. V lost 7 bases and J 6 bases, leaving 13 bases between the germline ends. CDR3 size: 13 residues.

This clonotype turned up a few times. The chain has TRBV6-1 and TRBJ2-7, with TRBD2 matching over 11 bases. The CDR3 covers 15 residues. Unmatched junction bases numbered 10, after V lost 8 bases and J lost 4 bases. From germline, CDR1 is MNHNS and CDR2 SASEGT. For the CDR3, the DNA is TGTGCCAGCGAACTAGCGGGAGCTCCAATTTACGAGCAGTACTTC. Translation gives CASELAGAPIYEQYF.

This clonotype was counted many times. V is TRBV11-1 and J is TRBJ1-2; 10 nucleotides match TRBD1. The J segment lost 8 bases and the V segment lost 4 bases, leaving 1 base of the junction unmatched. The CDR3 is 12 amino acids. Germline V gene sequence: CDR1 SGHAT, CDR2 FQDESV (reference sequence). In DNA form, the CDR3 reads TGTGCCAGCAGCTCGACAGGGGGCGGCTACACCTTC. Residues: CASSSTGGGYTF.

This clonotype was recorded many times. The chain is built from TRBV7-9 and TRBJ2-2; 9 bases are a match to TRBD1. The germline V gene has CDR1 SEHNR and CDR2 FQNEAQ (reference sequence). Unmatched junction bases numbered 14, after V lost 8 bases and J lost 7 bases. The CDR3 loop spans 16 amino acids. The CDR3 nucleotides are TGTGCCAGCGCCCCCTCTACGGGACAGGGTATCGGGGAGCTGTTTTTT. Protein sequence: CASAPSTGQGIGELFF.

As to this clonotype: A read error is possible here, since a much larger clone lies one base away. J is TRBJ2-7 and V is TRBV11-2; no clear D. Germline V lookup: CDR1 SGHAT, CDR2 FQNNGV. CDR3 length: 15 residues. The V end lost 0 bases, the J end lost 3 bases, and 12 bases lay between the germline ends. The CDR3 sequence: CASSLEPVQNYEQYF. In DNA form, the CDR3 reads TGTGCCAGCAGCTTAGAGCCGGTACAAAACTACGAGCAGTACTTC.

This clonotype was detected once. The chain uses TRBV7-8 and TRBJ2-1; 9 positions match TRBD2. Germline V gene sequence: CDR1 SGHVS, CDR2 FQNEAQ. With V trimmed by 5 bases and J by 5 bases, 10 bases remained unmatched. This CDR3 is built from 16 residues. In DNA form, the CDR3 reads TGTGCCAGCAGCGCTCCAGCTAGCGGGACACACAATGAGCAGTTCTTC. Translated: CASSAPASGTHNEQFF.

This clonotype was counted many times. The chain carries TRBV7-6 and TRBJ2-1; 12 bases match TRBD2. V shed 5 bases, J shed 0 bases, and the junction held 14 bases outside the gene matches. Germline V gives CDR1 SGHVS, CDR2 FNYEAQ. The CDR3 has 20 residues. This CDR3 is CASSTIPGLAGASSYNEQFF. CDR3 in DNA: TGTGCCAGCAGCACCATACCGGGACTAGCGGGCGCAAGCTCCTACAATGAGCAGTTCTTC.

This clonotype has at least ten counts. The chain recombines TRBV6-2 or TRBV6-3 with TRBJ2-3; D possibly corresponds to TRBD2 (6 bases). CDR1 is MNHEY, CDR2 SVGEGT, per germline. The CDR3 is 15 residues long. Trimming pared 5 bases from V and 0 bases from J, leaving 12 bases between. CDR3 protein: CASSGTSSSTDTQYF. Here the CDR3 DNA reads TGTGCCAGCAGTGGAACTAGCAGTAGCACAGATACGCAGTATTTT.

The chain is built from TRBV12-3 or TRBV12-4 and TRBJ1-3, with 8 nucleotides matching TRBD1. This CDR3 spans 17 amino acids. The V gene end was trimmed by 4 bases and the J gene end by 0 bases; junction bases not matched to a gene: 8. This chain's CDR3 is CASSSGQGAFSGNTIYF. The CDR3 DNA reads as TGTGCCAGCAGTTCCGGGCAGGGGGCTTTCTCTGGAAACACCATATATTTT.

V gene TRBV24-1 combines with J gene TRBJ2-2, with TRBD1 matching over 8 bases. Per the germline V gene, CDR1 is KGHDR and CDR2 is SFDVKD. Trimming cost V 5 bases and J 6 bases; bases outside gene matches: 7. The CDR3 covers 15 residues. The CDR3 is CATSGGQGAAGELFF. The DNA for the CDR3 is TGTGCCACCAGTGGGGGGCAGGGGGCCGCCGGGGAGCTGTTTTTT.